Below are 28 T cell receptor beta chains sequenced from a single sample in a study of graft-versus-host responses after intestinal transplantation. Clones were read by immunoSEQ multiplex PCR, and TCRdb kept only the in-frame ones, dropping some. Here the sample spans about 120,000 clones, approximately 92% being singletons. Their target antigens are unknown. Sequences were derived from unstimulated CD4+ T cells sorted from spleen or lymph node cells, sampled before intestinal transplant. The receptor source for this set is a human donor who received an intestinal transplant.

The V and J genes are TRBV5-1 and TRBJ2-1, with D uncertain. This CDR3 has 15 residues. The germline V and J ends were trimmed by 3 bases and 2 bases, with 12 bases remaining between them. From germline, CDR1 is SGHRS and CDR2 YFSETQ. The CDR3 region has the DNA TGCGCCAGCAGCTCCCTAGGAAGCGCCTACAATGAGCAGTTCTTC. It yields the protein CASSSLGSAYNEQFF. Complete variable domain (other parts from reference TRBV5-1 and TRBJ2-1): KAGVTQTPRYLIKTRGQQVTLSCSPISGHRSVSWYQQTPGQGLQFLFEYFSETQRNKGNFPGRFSGRQFSNSRSEMNVSTLELGDSALYLCASSSLGSAYNEQFFGPGTRLTVL.

This chain uses TRBV2 with TRBJ2-1; D is undetermined. The CDR3 spans 14 residues. V lost 6 bases and J lost 8, with 17 bases in between. The germline gives CDR1 SNHLY, CDR2 FYNNEI. The CDR3 loop is CASRPTTQADEQFF. Here the CDR3 DNA reads TGTGCCAGCAGGCCCACTACTCAGGCGGATGAGCAGTTCTTC.

The V and J genes are TRBV5-6 and TRBJ1-4; D unresolved. This CDR3 has 16 amino acids. Germline assignment: CDR1 SGHDT and CDR2 YYEEEE. V was cut by 0 bases and J by 0 bases, with 9 bases left in between. The CDR3 DNA follows: TGTGCCAGCAGCTTGGGGCCCCTTGCAACTAATGAAAAACTGTTTTTT. Translation gives CASSLGPLATNEKLFF.

The gene calls are TRBV5-6 and TRBJ2-1; no reliable D call. This CDR3 region has 16 residues. Germline lookup yields CDR1 SGHDT and CDR2 YYEEEE. Trimming left V 4 bases short and J 0 bases short, with 14 bases between. CDR3 amino acids: CASSRTGRSSYNEQFF. As DNA, the CDR3 is TGTGCCAGCAGCCGAACGGGTAGGAGCTCCTACAATGAGCAGTTCTTC.

The chain joins TRBV30 to TRBJ2-5; tentatively, D is TRBD2 (5 bases). Deletions cut 0 bases from V and 6 bases from J, with 11 bases between. There are 13 residues in the CDR3. Germline CDR1 GTSNPN, CDR2 SVGIG (reference sequence). This chain's CDR3 is CAWSVGGQQTQYF. The CDR3 DNA reads as TGTGCCTGGAGTGTAGGAGGTCAGCAGACCCAGTACTTC. The full variable domain, its missing parts supplied by reference TRBV30 and TRBJ2-5, is SQTIHQWPATLVQPVGSPLSLECTVEGTSNPNLYWYRQAAGRGLQLLFYSVGIGQISSEVPQNLSASRPQDRQFILSSKKLLLSDSGFYLCAWSVGGQQTQYFGPGTRLLVL.

On this clone: At the DNA level, this CDR3 is encoded by other sequences in the same sample as well. The V gene is TRBV5-1, the J gene TRBJ1-2; D gene uncertain. Trimming took 0 bases from V and 2 from J, leaving 5 bases between them. The CDR3 is made up of 13 amino acids. CDR1 and CDR2 (germline): SGHRS, YFSETQ. CDR3 bases: TGCGCCAGCAGCTTGGTCGAGAACTATGGCTACACCTTC. It translates to CASSLVENYGYTF.

The chain uses TRBV20-1 and TRBJ1-2; D gene ambiguous. CDR1 and CDR2 from the germline V gene are DFQATT and SNEGSKA (reference sequence). The V and J ends lost 2 bases and 12 bases respectively, with 7 bases between them. The CDR3 contains 9 residues. The CDR3 here is CSARRRNTF. The CDR3 region has the DNA TGCAGTGCTAGACGGCGGAACACCTTC.

V is TRBV6-1 and J is TRBJ1-2; D not resolved. CDR1 is MNHNS, CDR2 SASEGT, per germline. V lost 7 bases to trimming and J lost 4 bases, with 19 bases between them. The CDR3 runs 15 residues. The CDR3 bases are TGTGCCAGCAATCCTACGAAAGGCGTCCCCTATGGCTACACCTTC. Its protein is CASNPTKGVPYGYTF.

This chain uses TRBV5-8 with TRBJ1-3; D remains unclear. Trimming removed 4 bases from V and 0 bases from J, with 11 bases in between. CDR3 length: 15 residues. Germline CDR1 is SGHTS and CDR2 is YDEGEE. This CDR3 reads CASSPGLLSGNTIYF. For the CDR3, the DNA is TGTGCCAGCAGCCCCGGACTGCTCTCTGGAAACACCATATATTTT.

The V gene is TRBV7-9, the J gene TRBJ2-7; a weak D match, TRBD1 (6 bases). V lost 3 bases and J 2 bases, leaving 20 bases between the germline ends. This CDR3 is built from 17 residues. Germline CDR1 reads SEHNR; CDR2 reads FQNEAQ (reference sequence). The CDR3 nucleotides read TGTGCCAGCAGCTTCAGGCAAGCAGGTAGGGGGACCTACGAGCAGTACTTC. Amino acids: CASSFRQAGRGTYEQYF.

The chain has TRBV7-6 and TRBJ2-3; 11 bases map to TRBD2. The CDR3 loop spans 18 amino acids. CDR1 is SGHVS and CDR2 is FNYEAQ in the germline V gene. The V and J ends lost 5 bases and 1 base, in that order; junction bases with no gene match: 11. In nucleotides, the CDR3 is TGTGCCAGCAGCCCTAACCTAGCGGGAGGTCTCGGCACAGATACGCAGTATTTT. This translates into CASSPNLAGGLGTDTQYF.

V gene TRBV5-6 combines with J gene TRBJ2-7, with TRBD2 identical over 7 bases. Losses at the gene ends were 4 bases for V and 4 bases for J; bases not matched to a gene: 11. This CDR3 is 15 amino acids long. Germline V gives CDR1 SGHDT, CDR2 YYEEEE. CDR3 residues: CASSKRDYGRYEQYF. The CDR3 region has the DNA TGTGCCAGCAGCAAACGGGACTACGGGAGATACGAGCAGTACTTC.

In this sample, this clone turned up a few times. The V call is TRBV6-1, the J call TRBJ1-5, with no clear D. The CDR3 is made up of 12 amino acids. CDR1 and CDR2 from the germline V gene are MNHNS and SASEGT. The ends were cut back, 8 bases at V and 0 bases at J, with 5 bases in the middle. This CDR3 reads CASRDSNQPQHF. The CDR3 DNA reads TGTGCCAGCCGAGATAGCAATCAGCCCCAGCATTTT.

This clone was seen just once. CDR3 sequence: CASSLAETSGFYEQYF. DNA of the CDR3: TGCGCCAGCAGCTTGGCCGAGACTAGCGGTTTTTACGAGCAGTACTTC. The chain links TRBV5-1 to TRBJ2-7, with 9 bases identical to TRBD2. CDR1 and CDR2 from the germline V gene are SGHRS and YFSETQ. The length of the CDR3 is 16 residues. J was trimmed by 4 bases and V by 0 bases; bases with no gene match: 8. Based on the CDR3 plus reference TRBV5-1 and TRBJ2-7, the full variable domain is KAGVTQTPRYLIKTRGQQVTLSCSPISGHRSVSWYQQTPGQGLQFLFEYFSETQRNKGNFPGRFSGRQFSNSRSEMNVSTLELGDSALYLCASSLAETSGFYEQYFGPGTRLTVT.

In DNA, the CDR3 is TGTGCCAGCAGCCGATCCGGACTAGCGGGAGATCGGCTTGAGCAGTTCTTC. This encodes CASSRSGLAGDRLEQFF. The chain carries TRBV4-2 and TRBJ2-1; 13 bases line up with TRBD2. V dropped 4 bases and J dropped 9; count of bases not matched to a gene: 12. Germline CDR1 reads LGHNA; CDR2 reads YNFKEQ. CDR3 length: 17 amino acids.

This chain uses TRBV5-6 with TRBJ2-5; 9 positions match TRBD2. The CDR3 extends over 16 amino acids. The germline V gene has CDR1 SGHDT and CDR2 YYEEEE. V dropped 4 bases and J dropped 2; count of bases not matched to a gene: 9. CDR3 DNA sequence: TGTGCCAGCAGCCCGCAACTAGCGGGCTTACAAGAGACCCAGTACTTC. Its protein product is CASSPQLAGLQETQYF.

V usage is TRBV30 and J usage is TRBJ1-2; D gene unclear. This CDR3 has 13 amino acids. The germline V gene has CDR1 GTSNPN and CDR2 SVGIG (reference sequence). Trimming pared 0 bases from V and 3 bases from J, leaving 8 bases between. The chain's CDR3 is CAWSVGRHYGYTF. The CDR3 DNA reads as TGTGCCTGGAGTGTAGGCCGCCACTATGGCTACACCTTC.

This chain connects TRBV19 to TRBJ1-5; D unclear. The CDR3 has 15 residues. Trimming left V 5 bases short and J 4 bases short, with 15 bases between. CDR1 and CDR2 (germline): LNHDA, SQIVND (reference sequence). CDR3 protein: CASSLSRQLNQPQHF. In DNA form, the CDR3 reads TGTGCCAGTAGTCTCTCTCGGCAGCTAAATCAGCCCCAGCATTTT.

This sequence joins TRBV5-1 and TRBJ1-4, with D perhaps TRBD1 (5 bases). CDR1 and CDR2 from the germline V gene are SGHRS and YFSETQ. V was pared by 0 bases and J by 10 bases, with 10 bases between. The CDR3 runs 13 residues. The CDR3, as DNA: TGCGCCAGCAGCTTGGTAGGGACCGTAAAACTGTTTTTT. It specifies CASSLVGTVKLFF.

V usage is TRBV2 and J usage is TRBJ2-2; tentatively, D is TRBD1 (5 bases). V dropped 7 bases and J dropped 1 base, with 10 bases sitting between them. Germline V CDR1 and CDR2: SNHLY, FYNNEI. The CDR3 length is 14 residues. CDR3 loop: CASNPQGNTGELFF. The CDR3 DNA reads as TGTGCCAGCAATCCCCAGGGGAACACCGGGGAGCTGTTTTTT. Looking up the rest from reference TRBV2 and TRBJ2-2 gives the full variable domain: EPEVTQTPSHQVTQMGQEVILRCVPISNHLYFYWYRQILGQKVEFLVSFYNNEISEKSEIFDDQFSVERPDGSNFTLKIRSTKLEDSAMYFCASNPQGNTGELFFGEGSRLTVL.

The chain is built from TRBV28 and TRBJ1-5; 8 nucleotides align to TRBD1. V lost 6 bases, J lost 6 bases, and 1 base stayed unmatched. Germline CDR1 is MDHEN and CDR2 is SYDVKM. There are 12 residues in the CDR3. Written as DNA, the CDR3 is TGTGCCAGCAGGACAGGGGTTCAGCCCCAGCATTTT. Its translation is CASRTGVQPQHF.

The chain recombines TRBV5-5 with TRBJ2-3; D ambiguous. The CDR3 totals 12 residues. The germline V and J ends were trimmed by 4 bases and 0 bases, with 3 bases remaining between them. Germline V gene data show CDR1 as SGHKS and CDR2 as YYEKEE (reference sequence). CDR3 sequence (DNA): TGTGCCAGCAGCGAAAGCACAGATACGCAGTATTTT. Its translation is CASSESTDTQYF.

The rearrangement links TRBV29-1 to TRBJ2-7; possibly TRBD2 for D (6 bases). CDR1 is SQVTM and CDR2 is ANQGSEA in the germline V gene. CDR3 size: 8 residues. The CDR3 nucleotides are TGCGGGGGGTATGAGCAGTACTTC. This sequence encodes CGGYEQYF.

The chain carries TRBV7-9 and TRBJ2-5; 8 bases match TRBD1. Germline CDR1 is SEHNR and CDR2 is FQNEAQ (reference sequence). V was clipped by 5 bases and J by 2 bases; unmatched bases: 4. There are 14 residues in the CDR3. The CDR3 DNA reads TGTGCCAGCAGCAGACGGACAGGGCAAGAGACCCAGTACTTC. This translates into CASSRRTGQETQYF.

The chain combines TRBV15 with TRBJ1-4, with D uncertain. Trimming cost V 1 base and J 4 bases, with 13 bases left between them. This CDR3 has 16 residues. Germline values: CDR1 LNHNV, CDR2 YYDKDF (reference sequence). The CDR3 region is CATSRGWAAGNEKLFF. CDR3 DNA: TGTGCCACCAGCAGAGGGTGGGCGGCGGGTAATGAAAAACTGTTTTTT.

The chain joins TRBV20-1 to TRBJ1-1; the D gene is possibly TRBD1 (5 bases). V lost 3 bases, J lost 5 bases, and 7 bases lay in between. The CDR3 runs to 11 residues. Germline lookup yields CDR1 DFQATT and CDR2 SNEGSKA (reference sequence). The CDR3 protein is CSARKGTEAFF. The DNA of the CDR3 is TGCAGTGCTAGGAAGGGGACTGAAGCTTTCTTT.

This rearrangement joins TRBV6-1 to TRBJ1-4, with D possibly matching TRBD1 (5 bases). The ends were cut back, 7 bases at V and 6 bases at J, with 15 bases in the middle. There are 14 residues in the CDR3. Germline assignment: CDR1 MNHNS and CDR2 SASEGT. As DNA, the CDR3 is TGTGCCAGCACCAGAGGGGCAGGCCATGAAAAACTGTTTTTT. Translated: CASTRGAGHEKLFF.

The rearrangement links TRBV19 to TRBJ2-1; D gene uncertain. Per germline, CDR1 LNHDA and CDR2 SQIVND (reference sequence). This CDR3 is built from 15 residues. V shed 1 base and J shed 2 bases, with 9 bases lying between them. The CDR3 sequence is CASSIVQDPYNEQFF. The CDR3 DNA sequence: TGTGCCAGTAGTATAGTTCAAGACCCCTACAATGAGCAGTTCTTC.